A selection of T cell receptor beta chains follows, all from one sample in a study of cytomegalovirus exposure and HLA in healthy donors. TCRdb's table, derived via immunoSEQ multiplex PCR, lists solely in-frame clones and lacks some. Found here are about 98,000 clones, 65% to 80% of them singletons; the top ten hold approximately 16%. Specimen: PBMCs. The receptor set was obtained from a man aged 55 to 70 in good health and CMV-seropositive. CDR3s include the opening cysteine and the closing phenylalanine or tryptophan. The D gene is left open where the match is weak. Where a row states a size, it is once, few, many or the class of an expanded clone; other rows omit it.

-,TRBD1,TRBJ1-5,14,TRBV6-5,TGTGCCAGCAGTAGACAGGGGGGGGATCAGCCCCAGCATTTT,CASSRQGGDQPQHF
-,-,TRBJ2-1,16,TRBV11-3,TGTGCCAGCAGCTTAGCTTCGGCTAGATCGACCAATGAGCAGTTCTTC,CASSLASARSTNEQFF
-,-,TRBJ1-5,12,TRBV29-1,TGCAGCGTTGAGGAGGGGGGGCAGCCCCAGCATTTT,CSVEEGGQPQHF
-,TRBD1,TRBJ1-1,13,TRBV19,TGTGCCACCTTAAAACAGGGGCTCGCTGAAGCTTTCTTT,CATLKQGLAEAFF
-,TRBD1,TRBJ2-7,15,TRBV2,TGTGCCAGCAGTGGGGCCCTACAGGGGGCGTACGAGCAGTACTTC,CASSGALQGAYEQYF
-,TRBD1,TRBJ1-1,15,TRBV18,TGTGCCAGCTCACCTACGCAGGGGGCGAACACTGAAGCTTTCTTT,CASSPTQGANTEAFF
few,-,TRBJ1-1,15,TRBV5-1,TGCGCCAGCAGCCCGACGGGCCTCGGGGGCACTGAAGCTTTCTTT,CASSPTGLGGTEAFF
-,-,TRBJ1-2,15,TRBV4-3,TGCGCCAGCAGCCCCGGGACTTTGTCGTCCTATGGCTACACCTTC,CASSPGTLSSYGYTF
-,-,TRBJ2-7,14,TRBV6-6,TGTGCCAGCAGTTATCTTATGGACGGAGGCGAGCAGTACTTC,CASSYLMDGGEQYF
-,-,TRBJ2-1,14,TRBV4-3,TGCGCCAGCAGCCAAGATTTCCAGTACAATGAGCAGTTCTTC,CASSQDFQYNEQFF
-,TRBD1,TRBJ1-1,15,TRBV6-5,TGTGCCAGCAGTGCGCTAGGACAGGGGGCCACTGAAGCTTTCTTT,CASSALGQGATEAFF
-,TRBD1,TRBJ1-6,14,TRBV5-6,TGTGCCAGCAGCGGACAGGGCCATAATTCACCCCTCCACTTT,CASSGQGHNSPLHF
-,-,TRBJ1-5,16,TRBV7-8,TGTGCCAGCAGCGCCAGGGTGGGGTATAGCAATCAGCCCCAGCATTTT,CASSARVGYSNQPQHF
-,-,TRBJ2-5,16,TRBV7-2,TGTGCCAGCAGCTTACGGGGACATCTGGATAAAGAGACCCAGTACTTC,CASSLRGHLDKETQYF
-,-,TRBJ1-3,16,TRBV6-5,TGTGCCAGCAGTTACTCCGTAGCCCCCTCTGGAAACACCATATATTTT,CASSYSVAPSGNTIYF
-,-,TRBJ1-1,16,TRBV5-1,TGCGCCAGCAGCTTTCAAGGCCCACGGGGAAACACTGAAGCTTTCTTT,CASSFQGPRGNTEAFF
-,-,TRBJ2-3,15,TRBV5-1,TGCGCCAGCAGCTTGGACAGCTTCCTCACAGATACGCAGTATTTT,CASSLDSFLTDTQYF
-,-,TRBJ2-7,13,TRBV12-5,TGTGCTAGTGGTTTGGGCAGGGTTGACGAGCAGTACTTT,CASGLGRVDEQYF
-,TRBD1,TRBJ2-7,14,TRBV18,TGTGCCAGCTCACCACCGGGACAGGCCTACGAGCAGTACTTC,CASSPPGQAYEQYF
-,TRBD2,TRBJ2-7,14,TRBV5-4,TGTGCCAGCAGCGCCGGGAGGCCCCCCTACGAGCAGTACTTC,CASSAGRPPYEQYF
few,TRBD1,TRBJ1-2,15,TRBV28,TGTGCCAGCAGTGAACCGGGACAGGGGCTCTATGGCTACACCTTC,CASSEPGQGLYGYTF
-,-,TRBJ1-3,16,TRBV7-8,TGTGCCAGCAGCCCTCGTCGGCCAGGGGCTGGAAACACCATATATTTT,CASSPRRPGAGNTIYF
-,TRBD1,TRBJ2-7,13,TRBV2,TGTGCCAGCAGTGAGACAGGGACCTACGAGCAGTACTTC,CASSETGTYEQYF
-,-,TRBJ2-2,11,TRBV6-1,TGTGCCAGCAGTCGGGCCGGGGAGCTGTTTTTT,CASSRAGELFF
-,TRBD1,TRBJ1-2,13,TRBV18,TGTGCCAGCTCACTGGGACAGGGGGTTGGCTACACCTTC,CASSLGQGVGYTF
few,-,TRBJ2-1,11,TRBV10-3,TGTGCCATCAGTACCCAGGGACATCAGTTCTTC,CAISTQGHQFF
-,TRBD1,TRBJ2-7,15,TRBV7-9,TGTGCCAGCAGCGGACCCGGGACAGGGTGGTACGAGCAGTACTTC,CASSGPGTGWYEQYF
-,-,TRBJ2-7,13,TRBV27,TGTGCCAGCAGTTTCCAGGGTAACTACGAGCAGTACTTC,CASSFQGNYEQYF
-,-,TRBJ2-7,14,TRBV5-1,TGCGCCAGCAGCCCCCCGCGGGACAGCCACGAGCAGTACTTC,CASSPPRDSHEQYF
-,-,TRBJ2-5,11,TRBV5-1,TGCGCCAGCAGCCTAGGCGGGACCCAGTACTTC,CASSLGGTQYF
once,TRBD2,TRBJ2-2,17,TRBV5-4,TGTGCCAGCAGCTTGGGTGCTAGCGGGGTTAACACCGGGGAGCTGTTTTTT,CASSLGASGVNTGELFF
-,-,TRBJ2-2,14,TRBV7-9,TGTGCCAGCAGCTTATCCTGGAACACCGGGGAGCTGTTTTTT,CASSLSWNTGELFF
-,-,TRBJ1-3,12,TRBV7-9,TGTTCCAGCAGCGTAATTGGAAACACCATATATTTT,CSSSVIGNTIYF
once,-,TRBJ2-2,16,TRBV7-3,TGTGCCAGCAGCTTAGATTTACGGGGTAACACCGGGGAGCTGTTTTTT,CASSLDLRGNTGELFF
once,-,TRBJ1-2,14,TRBV7-9,TGTGCCAGCAGGATAACCGGGACACCACATGGCTACACCTTC,CASRITGTPHGYTF
-,-,TRBJ2-5,15,TRBV7-3,TGTGCCAGCAGCTTAGGGCAGGGGGGACAAGAGACCCAGTACTTC,CASSLGQGGQETQYF
-,TRBD1,TRBJ1-1,14,TRBV10-3,TGTGCCATCAGGACAGGGGGCGGCGGGATAGAAGCTTTCTTT,CAIRTGGGGIEAFF
-,TRBD2,TRBJ2-1,13,TRBV7-9,TGTGCCAGCCGGGGACTAGGGTTCAATGAGCAGTTCTTC,CASRGLGFNEQFF
-,-,TRBJ2-5,14,TRBV14,TGTGCCAGCAGCCAAGGCTCCCTAGCGGAGACCCAGTACTTC,CASSQGSLAETQYF
-,-,TRBJ2-3,15,TRBV28,TGTGCCAGCAGTTTAGGAGTGGGAGCGGCAGATACGCAGTATTTT,CASSLGVGAADTQYF
once,TRBD1,TRBJ1-2,14,TRBV4-1,TGCGCCAGCAGGCCCGGACAGGGCGCCTATGGCTACACCTTC,CASRPGQGAYGYTF
-,-,TRBJ2-4,14,TRBV9,TGTGCCAGCAGCGTAATGGGGGCTGCGGACATTCAGTACTTC,CASSVMGAADIQYF
-,TRBD1,TRBJ2-1,15,TRBV7-9,TGTGCCAGCAGCTTAGGGGACAGCGGAAACAATGAGCAGTTCTTC,CASSLGDSGNNEQFF
-,TRBD1,TRBJ1-2,14,TRBV18,TGTGCCAGCTCACCCCTACAGGGGTCGCGCGGCTACACCTTC,CASSPLQGSRGYTF
-,-,TRBJ2-1,15,TRBV10-3,TGTGCCATCAGTGCCCCAGGGGTGGGTAGCAATGAGCAGTTCTTC,CAISAPGVGSNEQFF
few,TRBD1,TRBJ2-7,14,TRBV5-6,TGTGCCAGCAGCGGGACGACAGGGGCCCACGAGCAGTACTTC,CASSGTTGAHEQYF
-,-,TRBJ2-2,12,TRBV7-9,TGTTCCAGCGCGGAAAACACCGGGGAGCTGTTTTTT,CSSAENTGELFF
-,-,TRBJ1-2,12,TRBV6-6,TGTGCCATAAAATCAGGGTTGTATGGCTACACCTTC,CAIKSGLYGYTF
-,-,TRBJ1-1,16,TRBV18,TGTGCCAGCTCACCGAACTATGGGGGCCGGAACACTGAAGCTTTCTTT,CASSPNYGGRNTEAFF
few,-,TRBJ1-2,17,TRBV7-6,TGTGCCAGCAGCTCAGGGGCGACAGGCCTTGAAAAGGGTGGCTACACCTTC,CASSSGATGLEKGGYTF
-,TRBD2,TRBJ2-3,14,TRBV7-9,TGTGCCAGCAGCCCGGGGAGGGTGGAAGATACGCAGTATTTT,CASSPGRVEDTQYF
-,-,TRBJ2-2,15,TRBV19,TGTGCCAGTACTGACAGCTCCGCGAACACCGGGGAGCTGTTTTTT,CASTDSSANTGELFF